This T cell receptor (beta chain) originates from a study of blood T cell repertoires in COVID-19. Study as a whole: The United States, Italy and Spain supplied acute and convalescent COVID-19 samples.

This CDR3 has 16 residues. Losses at the gene ends were 6 bases for V and 4 bases for J; bases not matched to a gene: 7. Germline V gene data show CDR1 as MNHEY and CDR2 as SMNVEV (reference sequence). Profiling relied on immunoSEQ multiplex PCR, and the TCRdb table lists in-frame clones only, not all of them. Here the sample spans 190,000 or so clones, roughly 80% being singletons. Sequenced: peripheral blood. J is TRBJ2-2 and V is TRBV27; 11 nucleotides match TRBD2. The TCR originated in a man aged 55 to 70 with COVID-19, enrolled during active disease. CDR3 sequence reads: CASRTSGRRTTGELFF. The CDR3 DNA reads as TGTGCCAGCAGAACTAGCGGGAGACGTACCACCGGGGAGCTGTTTTTT.